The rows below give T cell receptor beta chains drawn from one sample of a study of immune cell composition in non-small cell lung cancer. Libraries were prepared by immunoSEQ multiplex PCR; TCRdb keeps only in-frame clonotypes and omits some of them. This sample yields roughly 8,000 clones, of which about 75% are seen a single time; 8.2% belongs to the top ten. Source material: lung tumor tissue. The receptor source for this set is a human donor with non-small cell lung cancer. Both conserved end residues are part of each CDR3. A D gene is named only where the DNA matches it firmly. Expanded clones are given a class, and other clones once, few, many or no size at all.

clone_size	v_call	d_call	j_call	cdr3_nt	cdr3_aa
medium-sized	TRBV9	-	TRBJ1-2	TGTGCCAGCAGCGTAGTTGGCAGGGAGGGCGGCTACACCTTC	CASSVVGREGGYTF
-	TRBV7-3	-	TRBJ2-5	TGTGCCAGCAGCCCACACCACCAAGAGACCCAGTACTTC	CASSPHHQETQYF
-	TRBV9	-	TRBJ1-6	TGTGCCAGCAGCGTAGAGCGGAATTCACCCCTCCACTTT	CASSVERNSPLHF
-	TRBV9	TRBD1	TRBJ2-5	TGTGCCAGCAGCTCGAGGGGGCGGACCCAAGAGACCCAGTACTTC	CASSSRGRTQETQYF
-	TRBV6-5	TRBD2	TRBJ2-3	TGTGCCAGCAGTCGTAGCGGGGCCACAGATACGCAGTATTTT	CASSRSGATDTQYF
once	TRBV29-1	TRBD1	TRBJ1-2	TGCAGCGTCCTGACAGGGGACTACACCTTC	CSVLTGDYTF
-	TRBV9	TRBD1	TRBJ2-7	TGTGCCAGCAGCTTGAGGACAGGGAACGAGCAGTACTTC	CASSLRTGNEQYF
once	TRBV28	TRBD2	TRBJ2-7	TGTGCCAGCAGTTTATCACTAGCGGGAGGTCTAGATTACGAGCAGTACTTC	CASSLSLAGGLDYEQYF
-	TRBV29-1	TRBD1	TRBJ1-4	TGCAGCGTTGGTACCGGGACAGGGGGGGAAAAACTGTTTTTT	CSVGTGTGGEKLFF
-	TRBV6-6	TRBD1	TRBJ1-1	TGTGCCAGCCGTCCGAGGGGACAGGGGGCAGTGGTGGCTTTCTTT	CASRPRGQGAVVAFF
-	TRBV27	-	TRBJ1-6	TGTGCCAGCAGTCCAACGCACGGCTCCTATAATTCACCCCTCCACTTT	CASSPTHGSYNSPLHF